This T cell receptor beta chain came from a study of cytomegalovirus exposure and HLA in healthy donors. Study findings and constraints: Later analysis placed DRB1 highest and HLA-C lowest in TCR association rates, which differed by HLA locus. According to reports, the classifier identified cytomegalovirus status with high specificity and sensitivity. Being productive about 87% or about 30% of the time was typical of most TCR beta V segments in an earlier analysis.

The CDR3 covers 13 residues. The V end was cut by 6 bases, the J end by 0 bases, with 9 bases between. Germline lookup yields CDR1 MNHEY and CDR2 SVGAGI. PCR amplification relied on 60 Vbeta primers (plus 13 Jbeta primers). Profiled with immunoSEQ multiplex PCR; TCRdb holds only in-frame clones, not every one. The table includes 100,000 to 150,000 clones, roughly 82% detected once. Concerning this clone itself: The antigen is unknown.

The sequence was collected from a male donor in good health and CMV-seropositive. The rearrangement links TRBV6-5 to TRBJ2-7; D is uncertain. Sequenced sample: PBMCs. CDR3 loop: CASSYGDSYEQYF. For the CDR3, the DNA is TGTGCCAGCAGCTACGGAGACTCCTACGAGCAGTACTTC.